These 7 T cell receptor beta chains originate from one sample sequenced in a study of cytomegalovirus exposure and HLA in healthy donors. With 60 Vbeta and 13 Jbeta primers, the PCR was carried out. Profiling relied on immunoSEQ multiplex PCR, and the TCRdb table lists in-frame clones only, not all of them. The sample includes around 100,000 clones, approximately 79% of them seen just once. The sequenced sample consisted of PBMCs. These receptors all come from a man in his fifties or sixties in good health and CMV-seropositive.

In this sample, this clone turned up a few times. The chain employs TRBV11-3 and TRBJ2-2; D remains unclear. The CDR3 sequence is 11 residues long. The V end was cut by 6 bases, the J end by 5 bases, with 4 bases between. Germline-derived CDR1 and CDR2 are SGHNT and YENEEA. Written as DNA, the CDR3 is TGTGCCAGCAGTCGGACCGGGGAGCTGTTTTTT. This translates into CASSRTGELFF.

The chain employs TRBV7-6 and TRBJ2-2, with D unresolved. With 2 bases removed from V and 0 bases from J, the gap between germline ends came to 10 bases. In germline, CDR1 is SGHVS, CDR2 FNYEAQ. This CDR3 region has 16 residues. CDR3 amino acids: CASSLQLAPNTGELFF. The CDR3 region has the DNA TGTGCCAGCAGCTTACAATTAGCACCGAACACCGGGGAGCTGTTTTTT.

The chain couples TRBV7-3 to TRBJ2-3; 12 bases are shared with TRBD2. Germline V gene sequence: CDR1 SGHTA, CDR2 FQGTGA. The CDR3 extends over 15 amino acids. Unmatched junction bases numbered 3, after V lost 4 bases and J lost 4 bases. CDR3 protein: CASSSTSGSADTQYF. In DNA form, the CDR3 reads TGTGCCAGCAGCTCGACTAGCGGGAGCGCAGATACGCAGTATTTT.

V and J are TRBV19 and TRBJ1-5; D is unresolved. V was cut by 3 bases and J by 4 bases, with 4 bases left in between. CDR1 and CDR2 (germline): LNHDA, SQIVND (reference sequence). The CDR3 is made up of 12 amino acids. Here the CDR3 reads CASSMYNQPQHF. DNA of the CDR3: TGTGCCAGTAGTATGTATAATCAGCCCCAGCATTTT.

This chain connects TRBV4-1 to TRBJ1-1; TRBD1 might be the D (5 bases). Germline CDR1 reads MGHRA; CDR2 reads YSYEKL. The CDR3 runs 17 residues. Trimming cost V 2 bases and J 1 base, with 17 bases left between them. CDR3 nucleotides: TGCGCCAGCAGCCAACCACTCAAGGAGGGGAAGAACACTGAAGCTTTCTTT. It codes for CASSQPLKEGKNTEAFF.

This clone was seen just once. V and J are TRBV7-3 and TRBJ2-5, with a weak D call TRBD2 (6 bases). V dropped 2 bases and J dropped 5 bases, with 9 bases sitting between them. Germline V lookup: CDR1 SGHTA, CDR2 FQGTGA. This CDR3 spans 13 amino acids. The CDR3 DNA reads TGTGCCAGCAGCTTAGGTGGAGGGGAGACCCAGTACTTC. Amino acids: CASSLGGGETQYF.

The genes are TRBV6-1 and TRBJ1-1; TRBD1 might be the D (5 bases). V was shortened by 6 bases and J by 0 bases, with 8 bases between the two germline ends. Per germline, CDR1 MNHNS and CDR2 SASEGT. This CDR3 is 13 amino acids long. The DNA of the CDR3 is TGTGCCAGCAGAGGACACCTGAACACTGAAGCTTTCTTT. It translates to CASRGHLNTEAFF.